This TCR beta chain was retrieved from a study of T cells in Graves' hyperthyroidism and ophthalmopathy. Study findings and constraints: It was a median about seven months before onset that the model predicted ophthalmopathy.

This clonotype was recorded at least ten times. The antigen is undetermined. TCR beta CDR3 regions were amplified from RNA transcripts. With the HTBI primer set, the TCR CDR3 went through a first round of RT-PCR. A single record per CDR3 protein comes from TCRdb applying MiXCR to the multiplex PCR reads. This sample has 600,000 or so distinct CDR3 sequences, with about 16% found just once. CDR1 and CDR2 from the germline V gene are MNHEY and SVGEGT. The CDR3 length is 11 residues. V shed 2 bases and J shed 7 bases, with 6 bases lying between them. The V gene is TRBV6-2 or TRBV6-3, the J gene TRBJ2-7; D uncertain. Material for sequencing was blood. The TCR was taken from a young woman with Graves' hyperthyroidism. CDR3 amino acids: CASSYVEEQYF. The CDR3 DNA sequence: TGTGCCAGCAGTTACGTTGAAGAGCAGTACTTC.